These T cell receptor beta chains were read from a single sample in a study of CD4+ T cells in melanoma. Here immunoSEQ multiplex PCR was the method, and the copy in TCRdb shows in-frame clones only, minus some. The profile shows about 15,000 clones, about 66% of them singletons. Sequencing was carried out using cells from a culture (not recorded whether cultured in vitro). Receptor source: a human donor with melanoma. Each CDR3 is given with its conserved first and last residue. The D gene is left open where the match is weak. The size field is filled for only some rows; it gives once, few, many or a size class.

cdr3_length: 14; d_call: .; j_call: TRBJ2-7; v_call: TRBV9; clone_size: few; cdr3_aa: CASSASPQGPEQYF; cdr3_nt: TGTGCCAGCAGCGCTTCCCCTCAGGGACCCGAGCAGTACTTC
cdr3_length: 15; d_call: .; j_call: TRBJ2-7; v_call: TRBV5-1; clone_size: .; cdr3_aa: CASSYGLTRGYEQYF; cdr3_nt: TGCGCCAGCAGCTACGGACTTACCCGGGGTTACGAGCAGTACTTC
cdr3_length: 15; d_call: TRBD2; j_call: TRBJ2-2; v_call: TRBV7-8; clone_size: .; cdr3_aa: CASSLGSGGTGELFF; cdr3_nt: TGTGCCAGCAGCTTAGGCTCGGGGGGCACCGGGGAGCTGTTTTTT
cdr3_length: 14; d_call: .; j_call: TRBJ2-2; v_call: TRBV9; clone_size: .; cdr3_aa: CASSVGPNTGELFF; cdr3_nt: TGTGCCAGCAGCGTCGGTCCTAACACCGGGGAGCTGTTTTTT
cdr3_length: 15; d_call: .; j_call: TRBJ1-5; v_call: TRBV6-1; clone_size: .; cdr3_aa: CASSDQGGPNQPQHF; cdr3_nt: TGTGCCAGCAGTGATCAGGGTGGGCCCAATCAGCCCCAGCATTTT
cdr3_length: 9; d_call: .; j_call: TRBJ1-2; v_call: TRBV29-1; clone_size: .; cdr3_aa: CSVGYGYTF; cdr3_nt: TGCAGCGTTGGGTATGGCTACACCTTC
cdr3_length: 14; d_call: TRBD1; j_call: TRBJ1-2; v_call: TRBV19; clone_size: .; cdr3_aa: CASSPGTEIYGYTF; cdr3_nt: TGTGCCAGTAGTCCCGGGACAGAGATCTATGGCTACACCTTC
cdr3_length: 12; d_call: TRBD1; j_call: TRBJ1-2; v_call: TRBV30; clone_size: .; cdr3_aa: CAWRRTGLGYTF; cdr3_nt: TGTGCCTGGAGACGGACAGGGTTGGGCTACACCTTC
cdr3_length: 13; d_call: TRBD1; j_call: TRBJ1-1; v_call: TRBV11-2; clone_size: .; cdr3_aa: CASSYQAQTGAFF; cdr3_nt: TGTGCCAGCAGCTACCAAGCCCAGACAGGGGCTTTCTTT
cdr3_length: 17; d_call: .; j_call: TRBJ1-5; v_call: TRBV7-2; clone_size: .; cdr3_aa: CASSFTAGAAHNQPQHF; cdr3_nt: TGTGCCAGCAGCTTCACAGCAGGGGCTGCCCACAATCAGCCCCAGCATTTT
cdr3_length: 14; d_call: .; j_call: TRBJ2-7; v_call: TRBV19; clone_size: few; cdr3_aa: CASSNELSGREQYF; cdr3_nt: TGTGCCAGTAGTAACGAACTCTCTGGCCGCGAGCAGTACTTC
cdr3_length: 15; d_call: TRBD2; j_call: TRBJ2-1; v_call: TRBV6-1; clone_size: .; cdr3_aa: CASNMGGGGYNEQFF; cdr3_nt: TGTGCCAGCAACATGGGCGGGGGAGGCTACAATGAGCAGTTCTTC
cdr3_length: 14; d_call: TRBD1; j_call: TRBJ1-2; v_call: TRBV6-1; clone_size: few; cdr3_aa: CASSEGQGWYGYTF; cdr3_nt: TGTGCCAGCAGTGAAGGACAGGGATGGTATGGCTACACCTTC
cdr3_length: 16; d_call: TRBD1; j_call: TRBJ1-2; v_call: TRBV4-1; clone_size: few; cdr3_aa: CASSQDQTGANYGYTF; cdr3_nt: TGCGCCAGCAGCCAAGATCAAACAGGGGCTAACTATGGCTACACCTTC
cdr3_length: 13; d_call: .; j_call: TRBJ1-2; v_call: TRBV29-1; clone_size: few; cdr3_aa: CSVSRQGAYGYTF; cdr3_nt: TGCAGCGTTTCTCGGCAGGGAGCGTATGGCTACACCTTC
cdr3_length: 15; d_call: .; j_call: TRBJ1-3; v_call: TRBV6-1; clone_size: few; cdr3_aa: CASSESMSSGNTIYF; cdr3_nt: TGTGCCAGCAGTGAAAGTATGAGCTCTGGAAACACCATATATTTT
cdr3_length: 12; d_call: .; j_call: TRBJ2-7; v_call: TRBV30; clone_size: .; cdr3_aa: CAWSGNRYEQYF; cdr3_nt: TGTGCCTGGAGCGGGAATCGGTACGAGCAGTACTTC
cdr3_length: 14; d_call: .; j_call: TRBJ1-1; v_call: TRBV5-6; clone_size: .; cdr3_aa: CASSLRGANTEAFF; cdr3_nt: TGTGCCAGCAGCTTGCGGGGGGCGAACACTGAAGCTTTCTTT
cdr3_length: 17; d_call: TRBD2; j_call: TRBJ2-1; v_call: TRBV7-8; clone_size: .; cdr3_aa: CASSLGPRGGAYNEQFF; cdr3_nt: TGTGCCAGCAGCTTAGGACCCCGGGGGGGAGCCTACAATGAGCAGTTCTTC
cdr3_length: 11; d_call: .; j_call: TRBJ1-1; v_call: TRBV6-6; clone_size: .; cdr3_aa: CASIRYREAFF; cdr3_nt: TGTGCCAGCATCCGCTACAGGGAAGCTTTCTTT
cdr3_length: 18; d_call: TRBD2; j_call: TRBJ2-5; v_call: TRBV10-1; clone_size: .; cdr3_aa: CASSESPAGVSLPETQYF; cdr3_nt: TGCGCCAGCAGTGAGTCTCCAGCGGGGGTCTCTCTGCCGGAGACCCAGTACTTC
cdr3_length: 14; d_call: .; j_call: TRBJ1-2; v_call: TRBV6-5; clone_size: .; cdr3_aa: CASSYFGGNYGYTF; cdr3_nt: TGTGCCAGCAGTTACTTTGGAGGAAACTATGGCTACACCTTC
cdr3_length: 16; d_call: .; j_call: TRBJ2-6; v_call: TRBV6-5; clone_size: .; cdr3_aa: CASSSTRNSGANVLTF; cdr3_nt: TGTGCCAGCAGTTCGACACGGAACTCTGGGGCCAACGTCCTGACTTTC
cdr3_length: 17; d_call: .; j_call: TRBJ2-3; v_call: TRBV4-1; clone_size: once; cdr3_aa: CASSQVGRTRGTDTQYF; cdr3_nt: TGCGCCAGCAGCCAAGTGGGACGAACGCGCGGGACAGATACGCAGTATTTT
cdr3_length: 14; d_call: .; j_call: TRBJ2-2; v_call: TRBV29-1; clone_size: .; cdr3_aa: CSVESGARTGELFF; cdr3_nt: TGCAGCGTTGAGTCGGGGGCGCGCACCGGGGAGCTGTTTTTT
cdr3_length: 14; d_call: .; j_call: TRBJ1-1; v_call: TRBV2; clone_size: .; cdr3_aa: CASSEGRSFTEAFF; cdr3_nt: TGTGCCAGCAGTGAAGGACGGTCGTTCACTGAAGCTTTCTTT
cdr3_length: 14; d_call: .; j_call: TRBJ2-5; v_call: TRBV7-9; clone_size: .; cdr3_aa: CASSWGTGTETQYF; cdr3_nt: TGTGCCAGCAGCTGGGGGACTGGAACAGAGACCCAGTACTTC
cdr3_length: 13; d_call: .; j_call: TRBJ1-1; v_call: TRBV7-9; clone_size: .; cdr3_aa: CASSLALLAEAFF; cdr3_nt: TGTGCCAGCAGCTTAGCTCTCCTCGCTGAAGCTTTCTTT
cdr3_length: 14; d_call: .; j_call: TRBJ2-5; v_call: TRBV5-1; clone_size: once; cdr3_aa: CASSQVLTEKTQYF; cdr3_nt: TGCGCCAGCAGCCAAGTCTTGACAGAGAAGACCCAGTACTTC
cdr3_length: 14; d_call: TRBD1; j_call: TRBJ2-7; v_call: TRBV6-5; clone_size: .; cdr3_aa: CASSGGTGGLEQYF; cdr3_nt: TGTGCCAGCAGTGGGGGGACAGGGGGGTTGGAGCAGTACTTC
cdr3_length: 12; d_call: .; j_call: TRBJ2-7; v_call: TRBV6-1; clone_size: .; cdr3_aa: CASSGNLYEQYF; cdr3_nt: TGTGCCAGCAGTGGAAACTTGTACGAGCAGTACTTC
cdr3_length: 14; d_call: .; j_call: TRBJ2-7; v_call: TRBV5-5; clone_size: .; cdr3_aa: CASHSLAGGREQYF; cdr3_nt: TGTGCCAGCCATTCGTTGGCTGGGGGGCGCGAGCAGTACTTC
cdr3_length: 14; d_call: .; j_call: TRBJ2-5; v_call: TRBV11-1; clone_size: once; cdr3_aa: CASSLYIGQETQYF; cdr3_nt: TGTGCCAGCAGCCTTTATATAGGCCAAGAGACCCAGTACTTC
cdr3_length: 14; d_call: .; j_call: TRBJ2-1; v_call: TRBV6-1; clone_size: .; cdr3_aa: CASSDDSSYRVQFF; cdr3_nt: TGTGCCAGCAGTGATGACAGCTCCTACCGTGTGCAGTTCTTC
cdr3_length: 13; d_call: .; j_call: TRBJ2-2; v_call: TRBV4-1; clone_size: .; cdr3_aa: CASRHPNTGELFF; cdr3_nt: TGCGCCAGCCGACACCCGAACACCGGGGAGCTGTTTTTT
cdr3_length: 14; d_call: .; j_call: TRBJ2-3; v_call: TRBV9; clone_size: .; cdr3_aa: CASSVDRAEDTQYF; cdr3_nt: TGTGCCAGCAGCGTAGACAGGGCAGAAGATACGCAGTATTTT
cdr3_length: 14; d_call: .; j_call: TRBJ1-4; v_call: TRBV5-1; clone_size: .; cdr3_aa: CASSPSGSNEKLFF; cdr3_nt: TGCGCCAGCAGCCCCTCAGGGAGCAATGAAAAACTGTTTTTT
cdr3_length: 16; d_call: TRBD1; j_call: TRBJ1-5; v_call: TRBV6-6; clone_size: few; cdr3_aa: CASRVTGGNSNQPQHF; cdr3_nt: TGTGCCAGCCGCGTGACAGGGGGAAATAGCAATCAGCCCCAGCATTTT
cdr3_length: 13; d_call: .; j_call: TRBJ2-2; v_call: TRBV5-1; clone_size: few; cdr3_aa: CASSLETNGELFF; cdr3_nt: TGCGCCAGCAGCTTGGAGACAAACGGGGAGCTGTTTTTT
cdr3_length: 13; d_call: .; j_call: TRBJ1-1; v_call: TRBV6-1; clone_size: few; cdr3_aa: CASEGRAGAEAFF; cdr3_nt: TGTGCCAGCGAGGGCAGGGCGGGGGCTGAAGCTTTCTTT
cdr3_length: 13; d_call: TRBD1; j_call: TRBJ2-4; v_call: TRBV2; clone_size: few; cdr3_aa: CASGTESKNIQYF; cdr3_nt: TGTGCCAGCGGGACAGAGAGCAAAAACATTCAGTACTTC
cdr3_length: 15; d_call: .; j_call: TRBJ2-3; v_call: TRBV7-2; clone_size: .; cdr3_aa: CASSLQRLATDTQYF; cdr3_nt: TGTGCCAGCAGCTTACAGCGGCTAGCTACAGATACGCAGTATTTT
cdr3_length: 16; d_call: .; j_call: TRBJ2-2; v_call: TRBV7-3; clone_size: few; cdr3_aa: CASSLLPTLNTGELFF; cdr3_nt: TGTGCCAGCAGCTTACTTCCGACACTGAACACCGGGGAGCTGTTTTTT
cdr3_length: 13; d_call: .; j_call: TRBJ1-1; v_call: TRBV15; clone_size: once; cdr3_aa: CATSLRGNTEAFF; cdr3_nt: TGTGCCACCAGCCTGAGGGGGAACACTGAAGCTTTCTTT
cdr3_length: 16; d_call: TRBD1; j_call: TRBJ2-2; v_call: TRBV28; clone_size: .; cdr3_aa: CASSSPGTANTGELFF; cdr3_nt: TGTGCCAGCAGTTCCCCCGGGACAGCGAACACCGGGGAGCTGTTTTTT
cdr3_length: 12; d_call: .; j_call: TRBJ1-2; v_call: TRBV7-2; clone_size: few; cdr3_aa: CASSPNTYGYTF; cdr3_nt: TGTGCCAGCAGCCCCAATACCTATGGCTACACCTTC
cdr3_length: 12; d_call: .; j_call: TRBJ1-2; v_call: TRBV10-2; clone_size: few; cdr3_aa: CASSPVDYGYTF; cdr3_nt: TGCGCCAGCAGTCCGGTCGACTATGGCTACACCTTC
cdr3_length: 16; d_call: .; j_call: TRBJ1-5; v_call: TRBV4-1; clone_size: .; cdr3_aa: CASSQDGGIGNQPQHF; cdr3_nt: TGCGCCAGCAGCCAAGACGGCGGGATTGGCAATCAGCCCCAGCATTTT
cdr3_length: 13; d_call: .; j_call: TRBJ2-5; v_call: TRBV7-2; clone_size: .; cdr3_aa: CASSLGLTETQYF; cdr3_nt: TGTGCCAGCAGCTTAGGGCTAACGGAGACCCAGTACTTC
cdr3_length: 15; d_call: TRBD1; j_call: TRBJ2-7; v_call: TRBV28; clone_size: .; cdr3_aa: CASSLFGTGSYEQYF; cdr3_nt: TGTGCCAGCAGTTTATTTGGGACAGGGTCCTACGAGCAGTACTTC
cdr3_length: 12; d_call: .; j_call: TRBJ2-1; v_call: TRBV11-2; clone_size: .; cdr3_aa: CASRGGGYEQFF; cdr3_nt: TGTGCCAGCCGTGGGGGGGGCTATGAGCAGTTCTTC
cdr3_length: 15; d_call: TRBD2; j_call: TRBJ2-1; v_call: TRBV5-5; clone_size: .; cdr3_aa: CASSLARGGADEQFF; cdr3_nt: TGTGCCAGCAGCTTGGCCCGGGGGGGGGCGGATGAGCAGTTCTTC